Listed here are 4 T cell receptor beta chains from one sample, sequenced in a study of blood T cell repertoires in COVID-19. TCRdb keeps only in-frame clones here, not all; method: immunoSEQ multiplex PCR. This table has some 57,000 clones, 82% appearing once. What was sequenced was peripheral blood. The origin of the receptors is a man older than 75 with COVID-19, enrolled during active disease.

This rearrangement joins TRBV14 to TRBJ1-2, with a weak D call TRBD1 (5 bases). V was trimmed by 0 bases and J by 4 bases, leaving 15 bases between them. CDR1 is SGHDN, CDR2 FVKESK, per germline. The CDR3 sequence is 16 residues long. CDR3 sequence: CASSQDQGAWGYGYTF. In DNA form, the CDR3 reads TGTGCCAGCAGCCAAGATCAAGGGGCCTGGGGCTATGGCTACACCTTC.

This clone was seen only once. The chain recombines TRBV4-2 with TRBJ1-1; 8 bases agree with TRBD1. The CDR3 covers 18 residues. The germline V gene encodes CDR1 LGHNA and CDR2 YNFKEQ. V trimming: 3 bases; J trimming: 5 bases; junction bases outside the gene matches: 17. The CDR3, as DNA: TGTGCCAGCAGCCACCCTACAGGGGGAATTGGGCGAAGGACTGAAGCTTTCTTT. Its protein product is CASSHPTGGIGRRTEAFF.

The gene calls are TRBV21-1 and TRBJ2-7; TRBD2 is taken as the D call from the table, unchecked against the DNA. TRBV21-1 is given as a pseudogene. The CDR3 has 12 amino acids. The CDR3 nucleotides are TGTGCCAGCAAAAATAGCTCCTACGAGCAGTACGTC. Its translation is CASKNSSYEQYV.

The gene calls are TRBV5-1 and TRBJ1-2; tentatively, D is TRBD1 (6 bases). The V gene lost 5 bases and the J gene lost 0 bases, with 23 bases spanning the gap. CDR1 and CDR2 from the germline V gene are SGHRS and YFSETQ. The CDR3 is made up of 18 amino acids. CDR3 nucleotides: TGCGCCAGCAGTTCGGGGGGCCAGGCAGTTTCGGCTAACTATGGCTACACCTTC. Translating it yields CASSSGGQAVSANYGYTF.